This T cell receptor beta chain was recovered during a study of blood T cell repertoires in COVID-19. In the original analysis: From reference gene primer amplification, estimates of nucleated cell counts were derived. Assay used: immunoSEQ multiplex PCR; TCRdb lists only in-frame clones, some missing. From that table come the V and J calls and clone size; the DNA was used to work out D and trimming. This sample has some 35,000 clones, with 75% to 90% found just once. Germline lookup yields CDR1 SGHTA and CDR2 FQGTGA. Trimming took 5 bases from V and 0 from J; bases not matched to a gene: 10. This CDR3 spans 17 amino acids.

The sequenced sample consisted of peripheral blood. This chain connects TRBV7-3 to TRBJ2-1; 7 bases align to TRBD1. This TCR derives from a man between 60 and 75 years old with active COVID-19. The CDR3, as DNA: TGTGCCAGCAGCCGGGGACAGCTCATCAGCTCCTACAATGAGCAGTTCTTC. Protein sequence: CASSRGQLISSYNEQFF.